Listed below are T cell receptor beta chains from one sample, sequenced in a study of T-cell memory formation after mild COVID-19. One entry per CDR3 protein, called by TCRdb with MiXCR from the 5' RACE reads. Of about 280,000 distinct CDR3 sequences listed, under 8.5% are singletons. Sequences were obtained from PBMCs or a T cell subset sorted from them (not recorded which). The source of these receptors is a man aged 18 to 35 who had mild COVID-19 (a few samples of this study predate the infection). Cell type and time point are not known. Both conserved end residues are part of each CDR3. Fields, in order: J gene, clone size, V gene, D gene, CDR3 protein, CDR3 DNA. D genes are given only for firm matches. Clone size is not always given. Where it is, it says once, few, many or a class for expanded clones.

j_call: TRBJ2-3
clone_size: -
v_call: TRBV18
d_call: TRBD1
cdr3_aa: CASSRNGGTGEVADTQYF
cdr3_nt: TGTGCCAGCTCCCGCAACGGCGGGACAGGGGAGGTGGCAGATACGCAGTATTTT

j_call: TRBJ2-3
clone_size: many
v_call: TRBV4-2
d_call: TRBD2
cdr3_aa: CASSQEPAGATDTQYF
cdr3_nt: TGTGCCAGCAGCCAAGAACCAGCGGGGGCCACAGATACGCAGTATTTT

j_call: TRBJ2-3
clone_size: few
v_call: TRBV5-1
d_call: TRBD1
cdr3_aa: CASSWGTGIGKDTQYF
cdr3_nt: TGCGCCAGCAGCTGGGGGACAGGGATCGGGAAAGATACGCAGTATTTT

j_call: TRBJ2-2
clone_size: -
v_call: TRBV3-1
d_call: TRBD1
cdr3_aa: CASSQGPGGRTGELFF
cdr3_nt: TGTGCCAGCAGCCAAGGTCCAGGGGGCCGCACCGGGGAGCTGTTTTTT

j_call: TRBJ2-1
clone_size: few
v_call: TRBV3-1
d_call: -
cdr3_aa: CASSQDGTSRFNEQFF
cdr3_nt: TGTGCCAGCAGCCAAGATGGGACGTCGCGATTCAATGAGCAGTTCTTC

j_call: TRBJ2-5
clone_size: -
v_call: TRBV11-2
d_call: -
cdr3_aa: CASSLGKGGVETQYF
cdr3_nt: TGTGCCAGCAGCTTAGGGAAGGGCGGGGTAGAGACCCAGTACTTC

j_call: TRBJ1-1
clone_size: once
v_call: TRBV4-1
d_call: -
cdr3_aa: CASSHAQQDTEAFF
cdr3_nt: TGCGCCAGCAGCCATGCACAACAGGACACTGAAGCTTTCTTT

j_call: TRBJ2-1
clone_size: -
v_call: TRBV28
d_call: TRBD1
cdr3_aa: CASINPPDRGKNEQFF
cdr3_nt: TGTGCCAGCATAAACCCCCCGGACAGGGGGAAGAATGAGCAGTTCTTC

j_call: TRBJ2-2
clone_size: many
v_call: TRBV5-4
d_call: TRBD2
cdr3_aa: CASSPGLARNGELFF
cdr3_nt: TGTGCCAGCAGCCCGGGACTAGCGAGGAACGGGGAGCTGTTTTTT

j_call: TRBJ1-1
clone_size: few
v_call: TRBV7-9
d_call: -
cdr3_aa: CASSSLTGMGNTEAFF
cdr3_nt: TGTGCCAGCAGCTCGCTGACAGGTATGGGAAACACTGAAGCTTTCTTT

j_call: TRBJ2-1
clone_size: -
v_call: TRBV9
d_call: -
cdr3_aa: CASSPQGLYNEQFF
cdr3_nt: TGTGCCAGCAGCCCCCAGGGGTTGTACAATGAGCAGTTCTTC

j_call: TRBJ1-6
clone_size: few
v_call: TRBV6-2/TRBV6-3
d_call: -
cdr3_aa: CASSQTRYGSPLHF
cdr3_nt: TGTGCCAGCAGCCAGACCCGGTACGGATCACCCCTCCACTTT

j_call: TRBJ1-3
clone_size: -
v_call: TRBV12-3/TRBV12-4
d_call: TRBD1
cdr3_aa: CATSRPHGTGSSSGNTIYF
cdr3_nt: TGTGCCACCTCGAGACCACACGGGACAGGATCCAGCTCTGGAAACACCATATATTTT

j_call: TRBJ2-3
clone_size: -
v_call: TRBV20-1
d_call: TRBD2
cdr3_aa: CSAPGSPGGDTQYF
cdr3_nt: TGCAGTGCTCCTGGATCCCCCGGGGGGGATACGCAGTATTTT

j_call: TRBJ2-4
clone_size: many
v_call: TRBV7-2
d_call: -
cdr3_aa: CASSGGQDRNIQYF
cdr3_nt: TGTGCCAGCAGCGGAGGCCAGGACCGAAACATTCAGTACTTC

j_call: TRBJ2-3
clone_size: -
v_call: TRBV6-2/TRBV6-3
d_call: -
cdr3_aa: CASTYSGGGGTDTQYF
cdr3_nt: TGTGCCAGCACCTACTCCGGAGGAGGAGGGACAGATACGCAGTATTTT

j_call: TRBJ2-5
clone_size: few
v_call: TRBV12-3/TRBV12-4
d_call: -
cdr3_aa: CASSRGQRDQETQYF
cdr3_nt: TGTGCCAGCAGTCGCGGACAGAGGGATCAAGAGACCCAGTACTTC

j_call: TRBJ1-2
clone_size: -
v_call: TRBV5-6
d_call: TRBD1
cdr3_aa: CASSLVGTGEGYTF
cdr3_nt: TGTGCCAGCAGCTTGGTTGGGACAGGGGAAGGCTACACCTTC

j_call: TRBJ1-2
clone_size: -
v_call: TRBV5-1
d_call: TRBD1
cdr3_aa: CASSLDRGVNYGYTF
cdr3_nt: TGCGCCAGCAGCCTCGACAGGGGAGTAAACTATGGCTACACCTTC

j_call: TRBJ1-5
clone_size: many
v_call: TRBV5-1
d_call: TRBD1
cdr3_aa: CASSCIGQGCNQPQHF
cdr3_nt: TGCGCCAGCAGCTGCATAGGACAGGGTTGCAATCAGCCCCAGCATTTT

j_call: TRBJ1-1
clone_size: many
v_call: TRBV12-3/TRBV12-4
d_call: TRBD1
cdr3_aa: CASSFTGATEAFF
cdr3_nt: TGTGCCAGCAGCTTCACAGGGGCCACTGAAGCTTTCTTT

j_call: TRBJ2-2
clone_size: many
v_call: TRBV9
d_call: -
cdr3_aa: CASSVGGRGNTGELFF
cdr3_nt: TGTGCCAGCAGCGTAGGTGGCAGGGGCAACACCGGGGAGCTGTTTTTT

j_call: TRBJ2-7
clone_size: few
v_call: TRBV5-1
d_call: TRBD1
cdr3_aa: CASSETTGASGEQYF
cdr3_nt: TGCGCCAGCAGCGAGACGACAGGGGCGTCTGGCGAGCAGTACTTC

j_call: TRBJ2-5
clone_size: many
v_call: TRBV18
d_call: TRBD1
cdr3_aa: CASSLDRSGGTQYF
cdr3_nt: TGTGCCAGCTCACTGGACAGGTCCGGCGGGACCCAGTACTTC

j_call: TRBJ2-7
clone_size: -
v_call: TRBV11-2
d_call: -
cdr3_aa: CASSLFGYEQYF
cdr3_nt: TGTGCCAGCAGCTTATTTGGCTACGAGCAGTACTTC

j_call: TRBJ1-5
clone_size: few
v_call: TRBV7-2
d_call: -
cdr3_aa: CASSLAGGEGGQPQHF
cdr3_nt: TGTGCCAGCAGCTTAGCGGGGGGTGAAGGTGGACAGCCCCAGCATTTT

j_call: TRBJ1-1
clone_size: few
v_call: TRBV25-1
d_call: TRBD1
cdr3_aa: CASSEWGQEEAFF
cdr3_nt: TGTGCCAGCAGTGAATGGGGACAGGAAGAAGCTTTCTTT

j_call: TRBJ2-4
clone_size: few
v_call: TRBV21-1
d_call: -
cdr3_aa: CASRRAVAKNIQYF
cdr3_nt: TGTGCCAGCAGAAGGGCTGTAGCCAAAAACATTCAGTACTTC

j_call: TRBJ1-1
clone_size: -
v_call: TRBV18
d_call: TRBD1
cdr3_aa: CASSPTDGQGRAFF
cdr3_nt: TGTGCCAGCTCACCCACCGATGGACAGGGTCGAGCTTTCTTT

j_call: TRBJ1-2
clone_size: -
v_call: TRBV20-1
d_call: TRBD1
cdr3_aa: CSARGGGVGQVSPYGYTF
cdr3_nt: TGCAGTGCTAGAGGTGGAGGAGTGGGACAGGTCTCCCCCTATGGCTACACCTTC

j_call: TRBJ2-3
clone_size: -
v_call: TRBV29-1
d_call: -
cdr3_aa: CSVVQYTDTQYF
cdr3_nt: TGCAGCGTTGTACAGTACACAGATACGCAGTATTTT

j_call: TRBJ2-1
clone_size: many
v_call: TRBV27
d_call: TRBD2
cdr3_aa: CASSLWAGGPISNEQFF
cdr3_nt: TGTGCCAGCAGTTTATGGGCGGGGGGGCCAATTTCCAATGAGCAGTTCTTC

j_call: TRBJ2-2
clone_size: many
v_call: TRBV12-3/TRBV12-4
d_call: -
cdr3_aa: CATLVDLNTGELFF
cdr3_nt: TGTGCCACCCTAGTTGACCTGAACACCGGGGAGCTGTTTTTT

j_call: TRBJ2-5
clone_size: few
v_call: TRBV19
d_call: -
cdr3_aa: CASSRTIGAPQETQYF
cdr3_nt: TGTGCCAGTAGTCGAACCATCGGAGCTCCCCAAGAGACCCAGTACTTC

j_call: TRBJ2-3
clone_size: -
v_call: TRBV5-1
d_call: -
cdr3_aa: CASSWVGDDTQYF
cdr3_nt: TGCGCCAGCAGCTGGGTGGGGGATGATACGCAGTATTTT

j_call: TRBJ1-1
clone_size: few
v_call: TRBV29-1
d_call: -
cdr3_aa: CSADDPFGEAFF
cdr3_nt: TGCAGCGCCGACGACCCTTTTGGTGAAGCTTTCTTT

j_call: TRBJ1-2
clone_size: -
v_call: TRBV30
d_call: -
cdr3_aa: CAWIPDNYGYTF
cdr3_nt: TGTGCCTGGATTCCGGATAACTATGGCTACACCTTC

j_call: TRBJ2-3
clone_size: once
v_call: TRBV6-2/TRBV6-3
d_call: TRBD2
cdr3_aa: CASSTIAGGLTDTQYF
cdr3_nt: TGTGCCAGCAGTACCATAGCGGGGGGCCTCACAGATACGCAGTATTTT

j_call: TRBJ2-5
clone_size: -
v_call: TRBV6-5
d_call: -
cdr3_aa: CASSYSWDPRETQYF
cdr3_nt: TGTGCCAGCAGTTACTCGTGGGACCCGAGGGAGACCCAGTACTTC

j_call: TRBJ1-2
clone_size: few
v_call: TRBV7-2
d_call: -
cdr3_aa: CASSLGEVYGYTF
cdr3_nt: TGTGCCAGCAGCTTAGGGGAAGTCTATGGCTACACCTTC

j_call: TRBJ1-2
clone_size: -
v_call: TRBV7-2
d_call: -
cdr3_aa: CASSLKSDGEGYGYTF
cdr3_nt: TGTGCCAGCAGCTTAAAGTCCGACGGGGAGGGCTATGGCTACACCTTC

j_call: TRBJ2-3
clone_size: -
v_call: TRBV24-1
d_call: -
cdr3_aa: CATEGDRTDTQYF
cdr3_nt: TGTGCCACGGAGGGGGACCGCACAGATACGCAGTATTTT

j_call: TRBJ2-7
clone_size: few
v_call: TRBV15
d_call: -
cdr3_aa: CATGVGQGLYEQYF
cdr3_nt: TGTGCCACGGGGGTAGGGCAGGGGCTCTACGAGCAGTACTTC

j_call: TRBJ1-2
clone_size: -
v_call: TRBV20-1
d_call: TRBD1
cdr3_aa: CSALTRQGEYGYTF
cdr3_nt: TGCAGTGCTCTAACACGACAGGGGGAATATGGCTACACCTTC

j_call: TRBJ2-1
clone_size: few
v_call: TRBV9
d_call: -
cdr3_aa: CASSPHGGALSNEQFF
cdr3_nt: TGTGCCAGCAGCCCCCACGGCGGGGCATTGAGCAATGAGCAGTTCTTC

j_call: TRBJ2-3
clone_size: -
v_call: TRBV12-3/TRBV12-4
d_call: -
cdr3_aa: CASSWGSATGDTQYF
cdr3_nt: TGTGCCAGCAGTTGGGGTAGTGCGACCGGGGATACGCAGTATTTT

j_call: TRBJ2-3
clone_size: few
v_call: TRBV5-4
d_call: TRBD1
cdr3_aa: CASSLPGGAGIGYF
cdr3_nt: TGTGCCAGCAGCTTGCCAGGGGGCGCAGGAATAGGGTATTTT